Listed here are 19 T cell receptor beta chains from one sample, sequenced in a study of cytomegalovirus exposure and HLA in healthy donors. TCRdb's table, derived via immunoSEQ multiplex PCR, lists solely in-frame clones and lacks some. Counted here are 150,000 to 200,000 clones, 80% to 90% occurring once; the ten biggest clones make up roughly 1.2%. Sequenced material: PBMCs. These receptor sequences come from a woman in her 30s in good health and CMV-seronegative.

V gene TRBV6-1 combines with J gene TRBJ2-6; 8 positions agree with TRBD1. Germline V CDR1 and CDR2: MNHNS, SASEGT. The trim removed 6 bases at V and 2 bases at J, leaving 3 bases unmatched. This CDR3 has 15 residues. CDR3 region: CASSEQGAGANVLTF. The DNA for the CDR3 is TGTGCCAGCAGCGAACAGGGGGCTGGGGCCAACGTCCTGACTTTC.

The chain joins TRBV30 to TRBJ2-3; a weak D match, TRBD2 (6 bases). From germline, CDR1 is GTSNPN and CDR2 SVGIG (reference sequence). This CDR3 has 16 residues. The V end was cut by 1 base, the J end by 3 bases, with 17 bases between. The CDR3 sequence is CAWSGQPKAGTDTQYF. In DNA form, the CDR3 reads TGTGCCTGGAGTGGGCAGCCAAAGGCGGGGACAGATACGCAGTATTTT.

This sequence joins TRBV25-1 and TRBJ2-1, with TRBD2 identical over 9 bases. J lost 4 bases, V lost 2 bases, and 12 bases had no gene match. The germline V gene has CDR1 MGHDK and CDR2 SYGVNS. There are 18 residues in the CDR3. CDR3 region: CASSEGVVAGAIYNEQFF. The CDR3 DNA follows: TGTGCCAGCAGTGAAGGGGTTGTAGCGGGGGCCATATACAATGAGCAGTTCTTC.

The chain carries TRBV4-1 and TRBJ2-7, with D maybe TRBD1 (5 bases). The germline V gene has CDR1 MGHRA and CDR2 YSYEKL. The CDR3 is 14 residues long. V lost 4 bases to trimming and J lost 2 bases, with 12 bases between them. CDR3 DNA: TGCGCCAGCAGCCTACTCAGGGAAACCTACGAGCAGTACTTC. Translated: CASSLLRETYEQYF.

CDR3 in DNA: TGTGCCAGCAGTCCGACCCCAGGGGGCTGGGAGGAGACCCAGTACTTC. Translation gives CASSPTPGGWEETQYF. This chain links TRBV2 with TRBJ2-5; 8 bases match TRBD1. The CDR3 sequence is 16 residues long. Germline V gene data show CDR1 as SNHLY and CDR2 as FYNNEI. J was trimmed by 5 bases and V by 5 bases; bases with no gene match: 13.

This chain connects TRBV10-3 to TRBJ2-7; TRBD2 matches 9 bases. V trimming: 6 bases; J trimming: 5 bases; junction bases outside the gene matches: 14. Germline assignment: CDR1 ENHRY and CDR2 SYGVKD. The CDR3 length is 16 residues. CDR3 loop: CAIRMSGSGRSDEQYF. The CDR3 DNA reads as TGTGCCATCAGGATGTCGGGGAGCGGGAGGTCGGACGAGCAGTACTTC.

The genes are TRBV7-9 and TRBJ1-2; tentatively, D is TRBD1 (5 bases). The CDR3 spans 12 residues. Germline CDR1 is SEHNR and CDR2 is FQNEAQ (reference sequence). The V end was cut by 1 base, the J end by 9 bases, with 9 bases between. CDR3 sequence (DNA): TGTGCCAGCAGCTTAGATGGACAAAGCTACACCTTC. Translating gives CASSLDGQSYTF.

This chain uses TRBV6-1 with TRBJ1-1; D may be TRBD1 (6 bases). Germline V gene data show CDR1 as MNHNS and CDR2 as SASEGT. The CDR3 contains 14 residues. V lost 5 bases and J lost 3, with 13 bases in between. The CDR3 DNA follows: TGTGCCAGCAGTCGACCAAGGGGGTACACTGAAGCTTTCTTT. It translates to CASSRPRGYTEAFF.

The chain is built from TRBV5-4 and TRBJ1-4; D may be TRBD1 (6 bases). The V end was cut by 3 bases, the J end by 3 bases, with 15 bases between. This CDR3 has 16 amino acids. Germline CDR1 is SGHNT and CDR2 is YYREEE (reference sequence). CDR3 residues: CASSSGGGAANEKLFF. For the CDR3, the DNA is TGTGCCAGCAGCTCCGGAGGGGGGGCGGCTAATGAAAAACTGTTTTTT.

This clone was seen once. V usage is TRBV7-9 and J usage is TRBJ2-3; no clear D. V was shortened by 0 bases and J by 2 bases, with 9 bases between the two germline ends. CDR1 is SEHNR, CDR2 FQNEAQ, per germline (reference sequence). This CDR3 is built from 15 residues. The chain's CDR3 is CASSLASVVTDTQYF. In nucleotides, the CDR3 is TGTGCCAGCAGCTTAGCCTCAGTGGTCACAGATACGCAGTATTTT.

There are a few counts of this clone. CDR3 sequence reads: CASSVGASGPNEQFF. CDR3 sequence (DNA): TGTGCCAGCAGCGTAGGAGCTAGCGGGCCCAATGAGCAGTTCTTC. The rearrangement joins TRBV9 to TRBJ2-1; 8 positions agree with TRBD2. V lost 0 bases to trimming and J lost 6 bases; unmatched junction nucleotides: 5. The CDR3 is made up of 15 amino acids. Germline CDR1 and CDR2: SGDLS and YYNGEE.

The sample holds one count of this clone. The chain couples TRBV27 to TRBJ2-7; D might be TRBD1 (5 bases). CDR3 length equals 14 residues. Trimming took off 2 bases at V and 3 bases at J, with 11 bases between the two ends. Germline CDR1 MNHEY, CDR2 SMNVEV (reference sequence). The CDR3 loop reads CASSLQPGFYEQYF. In DNA form, the CDR3 reads TGTGCCAGCAGTTTACAACCAGGGTTCTACGAGCAGTACTTC.

There are a few counts of this clone. V gene TRBV11-2 combines with J gene TRBJ2-5; 14 nucleotides align to TRBD2. This CDR3 region has 15 residues. Trimming at V came to 4 bases and at J to 5 bases, leaving 3 bases not matched to a gene. CDR1 is SGHAT, CDR2 FQNNGV, per germline. The CDR3 region is CASSSGTSGSETQYF. CDR3 nucleotide sequence: TGTGCCAGCAGCTCCGGGACTAGCGGGAGCGAGACCCAGTACTTC.

Of note for this clone: Other nucleotide sequences in the sample specify the same CDR3. The chain carries TRBV5-1 and TRBJ2-5; TRBD1 matches 8 bases. Trimming at V came to 4 bases and at J to 3 bases, leaving 5 bases not matched to a gene. The CDR3 sequence is 14 residues long. Germline CDR1 and CDR2: SGHRS and YFSETQ. CDR3: CASSPKDREETQYF. Written as DNA, the CDR3 is TGCGCCAGCAGCCCCAAGGACAGGGAAGAGACCCAGTACTTC.

CDR3 protein: CASSLQPGIGDTQYF. The CDR3 DNA reads as TGTGCCAGCAGCTTACAGCCGGGGATCGGAGATACGCAGTATTTT. V gene TRBV7-2 combines with J gene TRBJ2-3, with D possibly matching TRBD2 (5 bases). The CDR3 covers 15 residues. Germline loops: CDR1 SGHTA, CDR2 FQGNSA. Trimming removed 2 bases from V and 5 bases from J, with 14 bases in between.

The count of this clone is one. The chain has TRBV5-6 and TRBJ2-5, with 10 bases lining up with TRBD2. Germline trimming cut 3 bases from V and 3 bases from J; bases unmatched to any gene: 5. Germline V lookup: CDR1 SGHDT, CDR2 YYEEEE. The CDR3 spans 15 residues. The CDR3 nucleotides read TGTGCCAGCAGCTGGGACGGACTAGCGGAAGAGACCCAGTACTTC. Translating gives CASSWDGLAEETQYF.

This chain connects TRBV29-1 to TRBJ1-1; 9 bases agree with TRBD1. Germline CDR1 is SQVTM and CDR2 is ANQGSEA. Trimming cost V 7 bases and J 1 base; bases outside gene matches: 4. The CDR3 has 13 amino acids. The CDR3 coding sequence is TGCAGCGGGGGACAGGGACCGAACACTGAAGCTTTCTTT. It yields the protein CSGGQGPNTEAFF.

This clone showed up just a few times. The chain's CDR3 is CAWSAVSGYGYTF. The CDR3 region has the DNA TGTGCCTGGAGTGCGGTGTCAGGGTATGGCTACACCTTC. The J gene is TRBJ1-2, the V gene TRBV30; D is perhaps TRBD1 (5 bases). V was cut by 1 base and J by 5 bases, with 11 bases left in between. Germline CDR1 GTSNPN, CDR2 SVGIG (reference sequence). The CDR3 totals 13 residues.

This chain connects TRBV6-6 to TRBJ1-1, with a weak D call TRBD1 (6 bases). CDR1 is MNHNY and CDR2 is SVGAGI in the germline V gene (reference sequence). Trimming cost V 6 bases and J 13 bases, with 21 bases left between them. This CDR3 region has 13 residues. The chain's CDR3 is CASSQARGATSFF. CDR3 nucleotides: TGTGCCAGCAGCCAAGCCAGGGGTGCCACCAGTTTCTTT.